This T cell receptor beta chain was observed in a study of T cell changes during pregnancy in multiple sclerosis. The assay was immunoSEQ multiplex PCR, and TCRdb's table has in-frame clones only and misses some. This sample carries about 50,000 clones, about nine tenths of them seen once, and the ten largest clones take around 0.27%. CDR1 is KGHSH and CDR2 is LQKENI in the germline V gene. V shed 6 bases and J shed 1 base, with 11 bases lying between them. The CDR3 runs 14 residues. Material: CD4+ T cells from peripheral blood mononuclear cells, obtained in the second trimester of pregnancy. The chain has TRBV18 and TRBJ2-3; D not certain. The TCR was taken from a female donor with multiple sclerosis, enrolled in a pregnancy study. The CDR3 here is CASSPGQGTDTQYF. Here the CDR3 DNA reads TGTGCCAGCTCGCCAGGTCAGGGCACAGATACGCAGTATTTT.